The 25 T cell receptor beta chains presented below share a single source sample, sequenced in a study of blood T cell repertoires in COVID-19. TCRdb keeps only in-frame clones here, not all; method: immunoSEQ multiplex PCR. The table lists 110,000 to 150,000 clones, roughly 82% of them singletons, with roughly 13% in the top ten. The sequencing sample was made of peripheral blood. The receptors were gathered from a man older than 75 with acute or convalescent COVID-19.

The chain has TRBV27 and TRBJ2-7, with D unclear. The CDR3 spans 14 residues. Germline V gene sequence: CDR1 MNHEY, CDR2 SMNVEV (reference sequence). The V and J ends lost 0 bases and 6 bases respectively, with 12 bases between them. Written as DNA, the CDR3 is TGTGCCAGCAGTTTATCGGCAGGAAGAATCGAGCAGTACTTC. Protein: CASSLSAGRIEQYF.

The J gene is TRBJ1-2, the V gene TRBV27, with D uncertain. From germline, CDR1 is MNHEY and CDR2 SMNVEV (reference sequence). Trimming shortened V by 2 bases and J by 4 bases, and 11 bases separated the two germline ends. The CDR3 contains 14 residues. In nucleotides, the CDR3 is TGTGCCAGCAGTTTAACTGAGGGTAGCTATGGCTACACCTTC. Translated, it gives CASSLTEGSYGYTF.

The J gene is TRBJ2-5, the V gene TRBV7-3; D perhaps matches TRBD1 (6 bases). V dropped 5 bases and J dropped 2 bases, with 12 bases sitting between them. This CDR3 is 14 amino acids long. Germline CDR1 and CDR2: SGHTA and FQGTGA. The CDR3 bases are TGTGCCAGCAGCCCCACAGGGAATCAAGAGACCCAGTACTTC. Protein product: CASSPTGNQETQYF.

This clone has just one count. This chain joins TRBV19 and TRBJ2-7, with D possibly being TRBD1 (6 bases). The CDR3 runs 15 residues. The germline gives CDR1 LNHDA, CDR2 SQIVND (reference sequence). Trimming pared 3 bases from V and 1 base from J, leaving 13 bases between. This CDR3 is CASSIRVGGSYEQYF. CDR3 sequence (DNA): TGTGCCAGTAGTATTCGGGTAGGGGGTTCCTACGAGCAGTACTTC.

This clone turned up a few times. CDR3 protein: CASSHRSGSGELFF. CDR3 bases: TGTGCCAGCAGCCATAGAAGCGGGAGCGGGGAGCTGTTTTTT. J is TRBJ2-2 and V is TRBV7-9; TRBD2 agrees at 8 bases. Trimming removed 5 bases from V and 7 bases from J; junction bases left unmatched: 6. CDR1 and CDR2 (germline): SEHNR, FQNEAQ (reference sequence). CDR3 length: 14 residues.

Concerning this clone: The sample holds other DNA sequences that translate to the same CDR3. The chain couples TRBV18 to TRBJ1-5, with a tentative D call TRBD1 (5 bases). CDR3 size: 13 residues. The V end lost 2 bases, the J end lost 4 bases, and 6 bases lay between the germline ends. Germline lookup yields CDR1 KGHSH and CDR2 LQKENI. CDR3 sequence: CASSPDRNQPQHF. CDR3 in DNA: TGTGCCAGCTCACCAGACAGAAATCAGCCCCAGCATTTT.

This rearrangement joins TRBV7-2 to TRBJ1-1; D unclear. The CDR3 runs 16 residues. Trimming took 2 bases from V and 0 from J, leaving 13 bases between them. Germline V gene lookup returns CDR1 SGHTA and CDR2 FQGNSA. CDR3 nucleotides: TGTGCCAGCAGCTTATATCCCCCCCCCGTGAACACTGAAGCTTTCTTT. Encoded protein: CASSLYPPPVNTEAFF.

J is TRBJ1-6 and V is TRBV28; no reliable D call. The CDR3 is 14 residues long. Germline CDR1 MDHEN, CDR2 SYDVKM. V lost 7 bases and J 3 bases, leaving 10 bases between the germline ends. CDR3 amino acids: CASTPSSYNSPLHF. The CDR3, as DNA: TGTGCCAGCACCCCTTCTAGCTATAATTCACCCCTCCACTTT. The full variable domain, completed using reference TRBV28 and TRBJ1-6, is DVKVTQSSRYLVKRTGEKVFLECVQDMDHENMFWYRQDPGLGLRLIYFSYDVKMKEKGDIPEGYSVSREKKERFSLILESASTNQTSMYLCASTPSSYNSPLHFGNGTRLTVT.

In its sample, this clone was seen a few times. The chain couples TRBV19 to TRBJ1-5; no clear D gene. Germline CDR1 and CDR2: LNHDA and SQIVND (reference sequence). Trimming cost V 5 bases and J 1 base, with 15 bases left between them. The CDR3 length is 16 residues. The CDR3 loop is CASSVPRGGSNQPQHF. CDR3 bases: TGTGCCAGTAGTGTCCCGAGAGGCGGGAGCAATCAGCCCCAGCATTTT.

This chain joins TRBV7-2 and TRBJ1-5; 7 bases are shared with TRBD1. The CDR3 covers 17 residues. Germline-derived CDR1 and CDR2 are SGHTA and FQGNSA. V shed 5 bases and J 1 base; nucleotides not matched to a gene: 11. The CDR3 coding sequence is TGTGCCAGCAGCCAATTGGCAGGGGGATTCAGCAATCAGCCCCAGCATTTT. This sequence encodes CASSQLAGGFSNQPQHF.

The V gene is TRBV3-1 (or the pseudogene TRBV3-2), the J gene TRBJ1-6, with 9 bases that match TRBD1. The CDR3 is made up of 15 amino acids. Germline V lookup: CDR1 LGHDT, CDR2 YNNKEL (reference sequence). V lost 4 bases and J lost 7; bases outside the gene matches: 5. The CDR3: CASSPQGAGNSPLHF. Written as DNA, the CDR3 is TGTGCCAGCAGCCCACAGGGGGCGGGAAATTCACCCCTCCACTTT.

The chain links TRBV6-2 or TRBV6-3 to TRBJ2-7; 10 positions match TRBD1. The CDR3 length is 16 residues. Per the germline V gene, CDR1 is MNHEY and CDR2 is SVGEGT. V lost 5 bases to trimming and J lost 2 bases; unmatched junction nucleotides: 9. DNA of the CDR3: TGTGCCAGCAGTCCCCCGGGACAGGGGCTTCCCTACGAGCAGTACTTC. The encoded protein is CASSPPGQGLPYEQYF.

V and J are TRBV6-5 and TRBJ1-3; 10 bases are shared with TRBD1. This CDR3 spans 15 amino acids. Germline loops: CDR1 MNHEY, CDR2 SVGAGI. The ends lost 9 bases at V and 3 bases at J; junction bases unmatched: 8. In DNA form, the CDR3 reads TGTGCCAGTTCCGGGACAGGGGATGTTGGAAACACCATATATTTT. This codes for CASSGTGDVGNTIYF.

The chain combines TRBV18 with TRBJ2-3; TRBD2 agrees at 8 bases. The CDR3 covers 16 residues. V lost 1 base and J lost 3; bases outside the gene matches: 6. The germline V gene encodes CDR1 KGHSH and CDR2 LQKENI. The CDR3 nucleotides are TGTGCCAGCTCACCACAGACGGGGGGGACAACAGATACGCAGTATTTT. The encoded protein is CASSPQTGGTTDTQYF.

This clone has just one count. The chain recombines TRBV2 with TRBJ2-7, with 9 nucleotides matching TRBD1. The germline CDR1 and CDR2 sequences are SNHLY and FYNNEI. Unmatched junction bases numbered 9, after V lost 6 bases and J lost 3 bases. CDR3 length: 15 amino acids. CDR3 loop: CASSAGQGGNYEQYF. For the CDR3, the DNA is TGTGCCAGCAGCGCGGGACAGGGAGGAAACTACGAGCAGTACTTC. Filled out from reference TRBV2 and TRBJ2-7, the complete variable domain reads EPEVTQTPSHQVTQMGQEVILRCVPISNHLYFYWYRQILGQKVEFLVSFYNNEISEKSEIFDDQFSVERPDGSNFTLKIRSTKLEDSAMYFCASSAGQGGNYEQYFGPGTRLTVT.

V gene TRBV28 combines with J gene TRBJ2-5, with D possibly TRBD1 on 6 matching bases. CDR3 length: 14 residues. In germline, CDR1 is MDHEN, CDR2 SYDVKM. V was shortened by 4 bases and J by 4 bases, with 13 bases between the two germline ends. CDR3 bases: TGTGCCAGCAGTTCAAGATCGACAGGAGAGACCCAGTACTTC. Protein: CASSSRSTGETQYF.

Turning to this clone: Other nucleotide sequences in the sample specify the same CDR3. This chain uses TRBV29-1 with TRBJ1-2; a possible D gene is TRBD1 (6 bases). The CDR3 runs 13 residues. CDR1 SQVTM and CDR2 ANQGSEA come from the germline V gene. The V end lost 3 bases, the J end lost 4 bases, and 12 bases lay between the germline ends. This CDR3 reads CSVDSGQSYGYTF. The CDR3 DNA follows: TGCAGCGTTGATTCCGGACAGTCCTATGGCTACACCTTC.

The rearrangement links TRBV3-1 (or the pseudogene TRBV3-2) to TRBJ1-3; 7 nucleotides match TRBD1. CDR1 and CDR2 (germline): LGHDT, YNNKEL (reference sequence). The V gene end was trimmed by 6 bases and the J gene end by 2 bases; junction bases not matched to a gene: 4. The CDR3 has 14 amino acids. The CDR3 loop is CASRLGTAGNTIYF. CDR3 nucleotides: TGTGCCAGCAGGCTCGGGACAGCTGGAAACACCATATATTTT.

In this sample, this clone turned up many times. The chain uses TRBV11-2 and TRBJ2-7, with a tentative D call TRBD1 (6 bases). Trimming pared 1 base from V and 6 bases from J, leaving 10 bases between. This CDR3 has 13 residues. Per germline, CDR1 SGHAT and CDR2 FQNNGV. The DNA for the CDR3 is TGTGCCAGCAGCTTAGGGGGGCCCTCCGAGCAGTACTTC. It is translated as CASSLGGPSEQYF.

The rearrangement links TRBV7-2 to TRBJ1-3, with D perhaps matching TRBD1 (5 bases). The CDR3 is 13 residues long. Deletions cut 4 bases from V and 8 bases from J, with 12 bases between. Germline CDR1 is SGHTA and CDR2 is FQGNSA. CDR3 nucleotides: TGTGCCAGCAGCTCCTCTCCGGGGGACACCATATATTTT. It codes for CASSSSPGDTIYF.

The gene calls are TRBV20-1 and TRBJ1-1, with 8 bases lining up with TRBD1. The ends lost 6 bases at V and 6 bases at J; junction bases unmatched: 3. From germline, CDR1 is DFQATT and CDR2 SNEGSKA (reference sequence). This CDR3 is 11 amino acids long. CDR3 DNA: TGCAGTGCCCCAGGGGGCCCTGAAGCTTTCTTT. This translates into CSAPGGPEAFF.

The CDR3 bases are TGCAGCGTTGCACAGGGGGCGAACACCGGGGAGCTGTTTTTT. This gives the protein CSVAQGANTGELFF. The rearrangement links TRBV29-1 to TRBJ2-2; 8 nucleotides match TRBD1. CDR3 size: 14 residues. V trimming: 4 bases; J trimming: 0 bases; junction bases outside the gene matches: 1. Germline V CDR1 and CDR2: SQVTM, ANQGSEA.

This chain joins TRBV6-2 or TRBV6-3 and TRBJ2-2; 9 nucleotides line up with TRBD1. Germline V lookup: CDR1 MNHEY, CDR2 SVGEGT. This CDR3 comprises 16 residues. V lost 4 bases to trimming and J lost 2 bases; unmatched junction nucleotides: 5. DNA for the CDR3: TGTGCCAGCAGTTGGGGGACAGGGACAAACACCGGGGAGCTGTTTTTT. Translation gives CASSWGTGTNTGELFF.

V gene TRBV24-1 combines with J gene TRBJ2-1; 7 nucleotides agree with TRBD2. The V gene's germline CDR1 is KGHDR and CDR2 SFDVKD. The CDR3 is 13 residues long. Losses at the gene ends were 7 bases for V and 4 bases for J; bases not matched to a gene: 3. In DNA form, the CDR3 reads TGTGCCACCAGGGGGGGACTATACAATGAGCAGTTCTTC. Residues: CATRGGLYNEQFF.

DNA for the CDR3: TGCGCCACCACTCCCGGAGCGGGGGGACTCTCCTACAATGAGCAGTTCTTC. Translated, it gives CATTPGAGGLSYNEQFF. This chain connects TRBV5-1 to TRBJ2-1, with TRBD2 matching over 9 bases. Unmatched junction bases numbered 13, after V lost 9 bases and J lost 0 bases. The CDR3 consists of 17 residues. Per the germline V gene, CDR1 is SGHRS and CDR2 is YFSETQ.